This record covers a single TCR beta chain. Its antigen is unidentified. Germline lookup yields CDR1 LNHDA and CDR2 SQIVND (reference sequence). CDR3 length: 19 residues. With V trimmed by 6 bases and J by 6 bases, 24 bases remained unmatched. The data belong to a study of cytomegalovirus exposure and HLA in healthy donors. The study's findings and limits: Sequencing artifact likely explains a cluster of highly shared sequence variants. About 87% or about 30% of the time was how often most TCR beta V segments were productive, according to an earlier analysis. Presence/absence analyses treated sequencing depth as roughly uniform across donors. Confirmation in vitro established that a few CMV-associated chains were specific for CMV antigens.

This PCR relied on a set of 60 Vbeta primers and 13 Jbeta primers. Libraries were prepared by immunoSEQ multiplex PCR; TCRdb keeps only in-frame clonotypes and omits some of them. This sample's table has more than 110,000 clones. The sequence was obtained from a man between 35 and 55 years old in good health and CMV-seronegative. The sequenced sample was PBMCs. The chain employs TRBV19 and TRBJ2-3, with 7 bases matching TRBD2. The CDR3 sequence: CASRDHPGGPVWATDTQYF. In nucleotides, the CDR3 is TGTGCCAGTAGAGACCACCCGGGGGGTCCCGTATGGGCGACGGATACGCAGTATTTT.